This TCR beta chain was found in a study of siplizumab effects on memory and regulatory T cells. On this clone itself: No antigen is known for it.

V gave up 8 bases and J gave up 7 bases, with 14 bases separating them. The germline CDR1 and CDR2 sequences are SNHLY and FYNNEI. The CDR3 runs 12 residues. Some clones are missing from TCRdb's copy, which holds only in-frame ones; the method was immunoSEQ multiplex PCR. The table shows fewer than 100,000 clones, with 94% occurring only once. Study-level findings and limits: Memory cells seemed less diverse than naive T cells, which also seemed major contributors to the alloresponse. Among alloreactive clones, only a minor fraction mapped to unstimulated subsets. Phenotypic classification as naive or memory proved unattainable for roughly 75-97% of proliferating CD4+ or CD8+ clones.

The specimen was non-Treg CD4+ T cells sorted from blood. This sequence originates from a human donor in good health. This chain joins TRBV2 and TRBJ1-2; D may be TRBD1 (5 bases). The CDR3: CASLRDPPGYTF. DNA of the CDR3: TGTGCCAGCCTTCGGGACCCACCTGGCTACACCTTC.